These 5 T cell receptor beta chains share one sample of origin, sequenced in a study of blood T cell repertoires in COVID-19. The data were produced by immunoSEQ multiplex PCR, yet TCRdb's version contains in-frame clones alone and is incomplete. Here the sample spans about 210,000 clones, 75% to 85% being singletons. Sample: PBMCs or T cells enriched from blood (not recorded which). The receptors were gathered from a man younger than 40 with acute COVID-19.

J is TRBJ2-2 and V is TRBV12-5, with a weak D call TRBD1 (6 bases). The V and J ends lost 3 bases and 6 bases respectively, with 17 bases between them. CDR3 size: 16 residues. Germline V gives CDR1 LGHNT, CDR2 FRNRAP. CDR3 sequence: CASGLTQGLVPGELFF. In nucleotides, the CDR3 is TGTGCTAGTGGTTTAACACAGGGATTAGTCCCCGGGGAGCTGTTTTTT.

The V gene is TRBV7-9, the J gene TRBJ1-2, with TRBD1 matching 9 bases. Losses at the gene ends were 4 bases for V and 8 bases for J; bases not matched to a gene: 5. Germline V gene data show CDR1 as SEHNR and CDR2 as FQNEAQ (reference sequence). The CDR3 has 13 amino acids. As DNA, the CDR3 is TGTGCCAGCAGCTCACAGGGGGCTGGGGGCTACACCTTC. Its protein product is CASSSQGAGGYTF. Supplemented by reference TRBV7-9 and TRBJ1-2, the full variable domain reads DTGVSQNPRHKITKRGQNVTFRCDPISEHNRLYWYRQTLGQGPEFLTYFQNEAQLEKSRLLSDRFSAERPKGSFSTLEIQRTEQGDSAMYLCASSSQGAGGYTFGSGTRLTVV.

V usage is TRBV24-1 and J usage is TRBJ1-2; D is unclear. Germline CDR1 reads KGHDR; CDR2 reads SFDVKD. Trimming took off 0 bases at V and 3 bases at J, with 7 bases between the two ends. The CDR3 sequence is 14 residues long. Here the CDR3 DNA reads TGTGCCACCAGTGATTTGTCTGGAGACTATGGCTACACCTTC. Translated: CATSDLSGDYGYTF.

This sequence joins TRBV13 and TRBJ2-3; D is undetermined. CDR1 PRHDT and CDR2 FYEKMQ come from the germline V gene (reference sequence). The V and J ends lost 5 bases and 5 bases respectively, with 11 bases between them. The CDR3 runs to 13 residues. CDR3 region: CASSPPRGDTQYF. The CDR3 DNA follows: TGTGCCAGCAGCCCCCCTAGAGGAGATACGCAGTATTTT.

CDR3 coding DNA: TGTGCCAGCAGTTACTTCAACGGTGGCTACACCTTC. Protein product: CASSYFNGGYTF. The J gene is TRBJ1-2, the V gene TRBV6-5; D unclear. V lost 1 base to trimming and J lost 7 bases, with 7 bases between them. Germline lookup yields CDR1 MNHEY and CDR2 SVGAGI. This CDR3 comprises 12 residues.